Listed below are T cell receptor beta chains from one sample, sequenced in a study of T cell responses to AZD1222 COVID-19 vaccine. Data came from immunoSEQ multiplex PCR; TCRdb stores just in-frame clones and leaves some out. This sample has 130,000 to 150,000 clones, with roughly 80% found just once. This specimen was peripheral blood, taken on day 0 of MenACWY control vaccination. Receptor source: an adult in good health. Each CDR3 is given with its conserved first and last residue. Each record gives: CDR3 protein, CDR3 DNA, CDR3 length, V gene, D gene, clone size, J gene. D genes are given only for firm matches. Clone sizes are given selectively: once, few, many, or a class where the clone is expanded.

CATSRAFEKLFF,TGTGCCACCAGCAGGGCCTTCGAAAAACTGTTTTTT,12,TRBV15,.,.,TRBJ1-4
CASTDRWNTEAFF,TGTGCCAGTACGGACAGGTGGAACACTGAAGCTTTCTTT,13,TRBV19,TRBD1,.,TRBJ1-1
CASSPAGSEETQYF,TGTGCCAGCTCACCGGCAGGATCCGAGGAGACCCAGTACTTC,14,TRBV18,.,.,TRBJ2-5
CASSLGPGGIGEQFF,TGTGCCAGCAGCTTAGGGCCCGGGGGAATTGGAGAGCAGTTCTTC,15,TRBV7-7,.,.,TRBJ2-1
CASSLEEASYNEQFF,TGTGCCAGCAGCCTAGAGGAGGCCTCCTACAATGAGCAGTTCTTC,15,TRBV2,.,.,TRBJ2-1
CASRGQHYGYTF,TGTGCCAGCAGAGGACAGCACTATGGCTACACCTTC,12,TRBV7-9,.,.,TRBJ1-2
CASHPGPVNYGYTF,TGTGCCAGCCATCCGGGCCCCGTAAACTATGGCTACACCTTC,14,TRBV2,.,.,TRBJ1-2
CASSLSANQPQHF,TGCGCCAGCAGCTTGTCGGCAAATCAGCCCCAGCATTTT,13,TRBV5-1,.,.,TRBJ1-5
CASSRDSHNQPQHF,TGTGCCAGCAGCCGGGACAGCCATAATCAGCCCCAGCATTTT,14,TRBV7-3,TRBD1,.,TRBJ1-5
CASSLERFGDGRRTEAFF,TGTGCCAGCAGCCTAGAACGGTTTGGCGACGGACGACGAACTGAAGCTTTCTTT,18,TRBV7-8,.,.,TRBJ1-1
CASRWRRRTDTQYF,TGTGCCAGCAGGTGGAGGCGGCGCACAGATACGCAGTATTTT,14,TRBV6-5,.,.,TRBJ2-3
CASSPAGFTEAFF,TGTGCCAGCAGCCCCGCAGGATTCACTGAAGCTTTCTTT,13,TRBV3-1/TRBV3-2,.,.,TRBJ1-1
CASSLSHPGRAEKLFF,TGCGCCAGCAGCTTGTCTCATCCAGGGCGGGCTGAAAAACTGTTTTTT,16,TRBV5-1,.,.,TRBJ1-4
CASSYDRGAEAFF,TGTGCCAGCAGCTACGACAGGGGTGCTGAAGCTTTCTTT,13,TRBV11-2,TRBD1,.,TRBJ1-1
CASKVGFSQVGELFF,TGTGCCAGCAAGGTGGGGTTTTCTCAGGTGGGGGAGCTGTTTTTT,15,TRBV4-2,.,.,TRBJ2-2
CASSHDGQARGYTF,TGCGCCAGCAGCCATGATGGACAGGCCAGAGGCTACACCTTC,14,TRBV4-1,TRBD1,.,TRBJ1-2
CASSAAGTGSYEQYF,TGCGCCAGCAGTGCAGCCGGGACAGGGTCCTACGAGCAGTACTTC,15,TRBV10-2,TRBD1,few,TRBJ2-7
CASSHTWTGFLSPLHF,TGTGCCAGCAGCCACACCTGGACGGGCTTTTTATCACCCCTTCACTTT,16,TRBV11-2,.,.,TRBJ1-6
CASSRWKGVDLAEAFF,TGTGCCAGCAGCCGGTGGAAAGGGGTGGATCTCGCTGAAGCTTTCTTT,16,TRBV5-8,.,.,TRBJ1-1
CAWSVMSTPGNQPQHF,TGTGCCTGGAGTGTTATGTCGACGCCCGGCAATCAGCCCCAGCATTTT,16,TRBV30,.,.,TRBJ1-5
CASSPGGRDRPSLHF,TGTGCCAGCTCACCCGGAGGTCGGGACAGGCCTTCCCTCCACTTT,15,TRBV18,TRBD1,.,TRBJ1-6
CASSEVVAGANYGYTF,TGCGCCAGCAGTGAGGTGGTTGCGGGAGCTAACTATGGCTACACCTTC,16,TRBV10-2,.,.,TRBJ1-2